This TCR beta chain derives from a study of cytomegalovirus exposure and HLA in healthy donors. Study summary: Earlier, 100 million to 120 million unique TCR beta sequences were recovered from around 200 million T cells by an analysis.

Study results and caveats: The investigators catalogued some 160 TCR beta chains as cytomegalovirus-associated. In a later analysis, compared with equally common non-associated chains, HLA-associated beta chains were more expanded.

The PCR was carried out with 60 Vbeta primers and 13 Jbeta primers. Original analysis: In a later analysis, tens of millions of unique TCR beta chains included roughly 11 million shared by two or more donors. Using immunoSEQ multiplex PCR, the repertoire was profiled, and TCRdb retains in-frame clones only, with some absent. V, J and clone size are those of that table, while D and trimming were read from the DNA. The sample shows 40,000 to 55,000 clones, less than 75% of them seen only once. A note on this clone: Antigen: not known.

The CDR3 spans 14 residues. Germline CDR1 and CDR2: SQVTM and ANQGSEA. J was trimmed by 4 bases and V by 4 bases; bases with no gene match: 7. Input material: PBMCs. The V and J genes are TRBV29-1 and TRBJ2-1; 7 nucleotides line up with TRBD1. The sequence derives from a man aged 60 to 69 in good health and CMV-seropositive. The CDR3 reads CSVAGTVLYNEQFF. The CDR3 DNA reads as TGCAGCGTTGCCGGGACAGTACTTTACAATGAGCAGTTCTTC.